A single sample gave rise to the 4 T cell receptor beta chains below, sequenced in a study of glioma-infiltrating T cells after dendritic cell vaccination. Method: immunoSEQ multiplex PCR; TCRdb's copy keeps in-frame clones and lacks some. The sample carries 80,000 to 95,000 clones, more than 75% recorded once. Sequenced here: blood, sampled before dendritic cell vaccination. Every receptor here comes from a human donor with glioblastoma.

This sequence joins TRBV5-1 and TRBJ2-3; 10 bases match TRBD2. This CDR3 contains 15 residues. In germline, CDR1 is SGHRS, CDR2 YFSETQ. Trimming took 3 bases from V and 3 from J; bases not matched to a gene: 4. The CDR3: CASSSILAGTDTQYF. The CDR3 DNA reads as TGCGCCAGCAGCTCTATACTAGCGGGGACAGATACGCAGTATTTT.

This clone was counted a single time. CDR3 region: CASSPTGQGNIQYF. In DNA form, the CDR3 reads TGCGCCAGCAGCCCCACTGGACAGGGAAACATTCAGTACTTC. The gene calls are TRBV5-1 and TRBJ2-4; 8 nucleotides line up with TRBD1. Per germline, CDR1 SGHRS and CDR2 YFSETQ. After removal of 4 bases from V and 6 bases from J, the junction contained 6 bases not matched to a gene. The CDR3 loop spans 14 amino acids.

The rearrangement uses TRBV18 and TRBJ2-7; 11 nucleotides agree with TRBD1. The CDR3 is 15 amino acids. V was pared by 2 bases and J by 2 bases, with 2 bases of the junction left unmatched. CDR1 and CDR2 from the germline V gene are KGHSH and LQKENI. CDR3 coding DNA: TGTGCCAGCTCACCAAGGGACAGGGGGACCTACGAGCAGTACTTC. Protein: CASSPRDRGTYEQYF.

The V call is TRBV19, the J call TRBJ2-7; 8 nucleotides agree with TRBD1. This CDR3 spans 15 amino acids. Germline trimming cut 5 bases from V and 6 bases from J; bases unmatched to any gene: 12. CDR1 and CDR2 (germline): LNHDA, SQIVND (reference sequence). The CDR3 is CASSPQGAGWPEQYF. CDR3 DNA sequence: TGTGCCAGTAGTCCCCAGGGGGCAGGGTGGCCCGAGCAGTACTTC.